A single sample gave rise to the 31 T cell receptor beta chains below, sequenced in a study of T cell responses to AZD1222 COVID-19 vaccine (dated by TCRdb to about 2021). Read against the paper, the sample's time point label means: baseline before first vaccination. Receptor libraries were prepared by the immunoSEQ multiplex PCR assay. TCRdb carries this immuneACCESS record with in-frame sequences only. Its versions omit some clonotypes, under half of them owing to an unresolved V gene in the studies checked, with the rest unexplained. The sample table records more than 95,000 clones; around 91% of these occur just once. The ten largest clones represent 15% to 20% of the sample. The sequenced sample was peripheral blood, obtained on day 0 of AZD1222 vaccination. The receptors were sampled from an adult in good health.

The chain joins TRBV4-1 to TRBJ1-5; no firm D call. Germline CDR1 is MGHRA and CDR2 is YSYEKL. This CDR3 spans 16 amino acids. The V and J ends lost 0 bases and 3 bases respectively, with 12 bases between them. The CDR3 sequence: CASSQESLQPNQPQHF. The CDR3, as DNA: TGCGCCAGCAGCCAAGAATCGTTACAGCCCAATCAGCCCCAGCATTTT.

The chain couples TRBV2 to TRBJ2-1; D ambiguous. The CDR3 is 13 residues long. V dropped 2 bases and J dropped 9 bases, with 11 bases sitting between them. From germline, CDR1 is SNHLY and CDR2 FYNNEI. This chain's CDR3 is CASSETPLGEQFF. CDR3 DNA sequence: TGTGCCAGCAGTGAAACCCCACTTGGTGAGCAGTTCTTC.

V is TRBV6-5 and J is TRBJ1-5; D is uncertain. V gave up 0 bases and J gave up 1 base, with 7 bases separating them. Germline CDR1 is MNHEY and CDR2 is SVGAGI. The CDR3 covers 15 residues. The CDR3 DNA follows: TGTGCCAGCAGTTACTCGCAGGAAAGCAATCAGCCCCAGCATTTT. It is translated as CASSYSQESNQPQHF.

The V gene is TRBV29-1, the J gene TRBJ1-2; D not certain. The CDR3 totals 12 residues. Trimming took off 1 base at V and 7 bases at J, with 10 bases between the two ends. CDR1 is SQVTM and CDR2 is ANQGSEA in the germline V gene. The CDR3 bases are TGCAGCGTTGAAGCAGAGTGGGGTGGCTACACCTTC. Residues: CSVEAEWGGYTF.

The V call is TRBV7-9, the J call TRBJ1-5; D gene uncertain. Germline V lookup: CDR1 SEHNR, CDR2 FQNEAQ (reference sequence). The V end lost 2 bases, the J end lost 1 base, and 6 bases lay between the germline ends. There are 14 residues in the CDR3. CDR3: CASSLTESNQPQHF. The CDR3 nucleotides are TGTGCCAGCAGCTTAACAGAAAGCAATCAGCCCCAGCATTTT.

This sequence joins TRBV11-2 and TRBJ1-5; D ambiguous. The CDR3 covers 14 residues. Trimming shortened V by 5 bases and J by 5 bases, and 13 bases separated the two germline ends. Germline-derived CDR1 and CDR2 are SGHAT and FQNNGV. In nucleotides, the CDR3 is TGTGCCAGCAGCGCACTCGACACAGATCAGCCCCAGCATTTT. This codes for CASSALDTDQPQHF.

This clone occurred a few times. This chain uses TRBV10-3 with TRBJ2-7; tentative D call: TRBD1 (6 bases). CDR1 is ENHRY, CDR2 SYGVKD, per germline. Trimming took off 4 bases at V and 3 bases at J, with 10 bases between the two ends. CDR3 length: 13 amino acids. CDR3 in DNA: TGTGCCATCAGTGGGACAGATTACTACGAGCAGTACTTC. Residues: CAISGTDYYEQYF.

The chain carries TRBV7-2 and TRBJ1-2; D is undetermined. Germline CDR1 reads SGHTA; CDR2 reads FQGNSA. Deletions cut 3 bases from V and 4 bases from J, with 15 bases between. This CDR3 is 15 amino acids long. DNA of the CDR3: TGTGCCAGCAGCTTCCCTCCCGAGACCTTCTATGGCTACACCTTC. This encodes CASSFPPETFYGYTF.

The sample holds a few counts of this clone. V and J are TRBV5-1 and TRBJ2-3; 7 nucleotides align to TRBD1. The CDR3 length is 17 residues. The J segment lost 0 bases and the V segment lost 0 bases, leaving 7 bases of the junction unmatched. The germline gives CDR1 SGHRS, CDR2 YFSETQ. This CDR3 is CASSLEVTGPSTDTQYF. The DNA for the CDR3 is TGCGCCAGCAGCTTGGAAGTGACAGGGCCTAGCACAGATACGCAGTATTTT. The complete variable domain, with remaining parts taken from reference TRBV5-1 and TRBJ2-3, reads KAGVTQTPRYLIKTRGQQVTLSCSPISGHRSVSWYQQTPGQGLQFLFEYFSETQRNKGNFPGRFSGRQFSNSRSEMNVSTLELGDSALYLCASSLEVTGPSTDTQYFGPGTRLTVL.

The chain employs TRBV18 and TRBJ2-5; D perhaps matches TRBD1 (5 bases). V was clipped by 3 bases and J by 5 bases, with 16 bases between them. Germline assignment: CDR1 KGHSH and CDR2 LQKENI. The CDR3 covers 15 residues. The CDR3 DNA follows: TGTGCCAGCTCACCCGGACAAAGGGTGAGGGAGACCCAGTACTTC. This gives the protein CASSPGQRVRETQYF.

DNA for the CDR3: TGCAGCGTCACCAGGACAGGGGGAAACTATGGCTACACCTTC. It is translated as CSVTRTGGNYGYTF. The chain joins TRBV29-1 to TRBJ1-2; 10 bases agree with TRBD1. V lost 6 bases, J lost 2 bases, and 6 bases stayed unmatched. Germline V lookup: CDR1 SQVTM, CDR2 ANQGSEA. The CDR3 has 14 amino acids.

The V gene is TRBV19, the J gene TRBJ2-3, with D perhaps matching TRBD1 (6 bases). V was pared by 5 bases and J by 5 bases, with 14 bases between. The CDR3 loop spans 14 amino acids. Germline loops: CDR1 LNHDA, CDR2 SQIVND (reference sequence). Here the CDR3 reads CASSLLTGKDTQYF. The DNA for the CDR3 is TGTGCCAGTAGTCTCCTTACAGGGAAAGATACGCAGTATTTT.

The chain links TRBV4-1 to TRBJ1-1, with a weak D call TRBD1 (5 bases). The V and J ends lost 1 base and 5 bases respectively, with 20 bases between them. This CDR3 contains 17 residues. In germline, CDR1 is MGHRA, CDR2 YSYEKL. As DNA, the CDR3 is TGCGCCAGCAGCCAAGCTTTTATGAGGCAGGGAGGTACTGAAGCTTTCTTT. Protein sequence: CASSQAFMRQGGTEAFF.

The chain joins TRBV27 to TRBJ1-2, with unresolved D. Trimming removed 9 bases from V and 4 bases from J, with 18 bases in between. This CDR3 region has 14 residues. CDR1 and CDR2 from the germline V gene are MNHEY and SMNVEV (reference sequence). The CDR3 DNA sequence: TGTGCCAGTAGACCTCTGGGCCGCACCTATGGCTACACCTTC. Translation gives CASRPLGRTYGYTF.

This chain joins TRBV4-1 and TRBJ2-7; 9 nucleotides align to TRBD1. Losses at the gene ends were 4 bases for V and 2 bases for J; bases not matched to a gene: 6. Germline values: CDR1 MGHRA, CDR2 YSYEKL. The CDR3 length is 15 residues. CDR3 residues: CASSRRQGGTYEQYF. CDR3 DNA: TGCGCCAGCAGCCGCCGACAGGGGGGTACCTACGAGCAGTACTTC.

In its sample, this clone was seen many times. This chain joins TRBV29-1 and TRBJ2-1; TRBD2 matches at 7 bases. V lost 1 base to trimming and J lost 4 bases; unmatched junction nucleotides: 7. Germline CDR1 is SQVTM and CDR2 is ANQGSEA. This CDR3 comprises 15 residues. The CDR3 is CSVEAAWGGYNEQFF. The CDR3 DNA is TGCAGCGTTGAAGCTGCGTGGGGGGGATACAATGAGCAGTTCTTC.

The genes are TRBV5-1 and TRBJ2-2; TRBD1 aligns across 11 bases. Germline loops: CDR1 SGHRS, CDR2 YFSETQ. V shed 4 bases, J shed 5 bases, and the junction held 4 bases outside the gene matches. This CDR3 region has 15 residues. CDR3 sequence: CASSPGQGATGELFF. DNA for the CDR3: TGCGCCAGCAGCCCCGGACAGGGGGCAACCGGGGAGCTGTTTTTT.

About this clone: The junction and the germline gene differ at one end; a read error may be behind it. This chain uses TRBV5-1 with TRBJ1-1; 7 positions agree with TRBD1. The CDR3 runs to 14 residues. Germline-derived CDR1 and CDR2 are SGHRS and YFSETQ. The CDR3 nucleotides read TGCGCCAGCAGCTTCCCCGGGACAGAGTCTGAAACTTTCTTT. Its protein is CASSFPGTESETFF.

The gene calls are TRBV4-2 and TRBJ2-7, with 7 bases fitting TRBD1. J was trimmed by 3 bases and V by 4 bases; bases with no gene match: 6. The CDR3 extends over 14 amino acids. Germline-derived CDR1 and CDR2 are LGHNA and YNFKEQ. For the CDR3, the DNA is TGTGCCAGCAGCCTACCGGGACAGAGCTACGAGCAGTACTTC. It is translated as CASSLPGQSYEQYF.

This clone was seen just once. CDR3 sequence: CASSQVSVGNQPQHF. For the CDR3, the DNA is TGCGCCAGCAGCCAAGTCTCCGTGGGGAATCAGCCCCAGCATTTT. The chain links TRBV4-1 to TRBJ1-5, with D uncertain. CDR1 and CDR2 from the germline V gene are MGHRA and YSYEKL. This CDR3 is built from 15 residues. V lost 1 base to trimming and J lost 4 bases, with 11 bases between them.

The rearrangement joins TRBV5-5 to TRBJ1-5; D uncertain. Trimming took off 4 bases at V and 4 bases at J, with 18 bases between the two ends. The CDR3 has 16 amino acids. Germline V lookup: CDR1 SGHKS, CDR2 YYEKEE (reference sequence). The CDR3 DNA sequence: TGTGCCAGCAGCCCCTGGTTAGGATCTAGTAATCAGCCCCAGCATTTT. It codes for CASSPWLGSSNQPQHF.

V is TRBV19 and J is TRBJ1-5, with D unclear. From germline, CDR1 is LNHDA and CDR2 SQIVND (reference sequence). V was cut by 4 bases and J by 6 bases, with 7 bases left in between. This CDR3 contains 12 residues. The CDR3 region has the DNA TGTGCCAGTAGTAGCCGGCTTCAGCCCCAGCATTTT. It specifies CASSSRLQPQHF.

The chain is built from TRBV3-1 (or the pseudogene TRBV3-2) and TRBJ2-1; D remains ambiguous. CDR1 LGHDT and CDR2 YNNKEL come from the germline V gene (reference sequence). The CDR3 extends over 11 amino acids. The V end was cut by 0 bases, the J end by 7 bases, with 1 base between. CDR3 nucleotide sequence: TGTGCCAGCAGCCAAGATAATGAGCAGTTCTTC. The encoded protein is CASSQDNEQFF.

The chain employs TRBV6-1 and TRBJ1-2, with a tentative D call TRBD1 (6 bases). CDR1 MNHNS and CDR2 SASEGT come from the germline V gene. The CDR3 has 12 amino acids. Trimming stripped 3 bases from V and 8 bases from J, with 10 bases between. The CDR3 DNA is TGTGCCAGCAGTGATACAGGGCGCGGCTACACCTTC. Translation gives CASSDTGRGYTF.

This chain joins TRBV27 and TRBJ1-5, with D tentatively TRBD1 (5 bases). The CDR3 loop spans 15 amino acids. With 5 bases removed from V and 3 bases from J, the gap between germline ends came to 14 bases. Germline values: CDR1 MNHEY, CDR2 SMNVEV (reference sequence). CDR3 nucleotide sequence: TGTGCCAGCAGTCCCCGGACATTCACCAATCAGCCCCAGCATTTT. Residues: CASSPRTFTNQPQHF.

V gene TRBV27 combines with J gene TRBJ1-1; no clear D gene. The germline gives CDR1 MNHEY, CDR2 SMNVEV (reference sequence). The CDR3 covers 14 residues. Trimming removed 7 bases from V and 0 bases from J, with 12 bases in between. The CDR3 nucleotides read TGTGCCAGCAACCTCAGGAGAATGAACACTGAAGCTTTCTTT. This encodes CASNLRRMNTEAFF.

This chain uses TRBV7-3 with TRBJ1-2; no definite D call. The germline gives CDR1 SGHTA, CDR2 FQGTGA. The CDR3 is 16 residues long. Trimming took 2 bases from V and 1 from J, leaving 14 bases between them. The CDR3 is CASSLVAGGGNYGYTF. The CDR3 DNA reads TGTGCCAGCAGCTTAGTCGCAGGAGGCGGTAACTATGGCTACACCTTC.

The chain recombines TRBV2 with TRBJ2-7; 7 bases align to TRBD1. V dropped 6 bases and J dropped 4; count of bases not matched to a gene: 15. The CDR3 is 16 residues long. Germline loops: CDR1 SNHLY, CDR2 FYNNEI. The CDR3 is CASRKTRDSSLYEQYF. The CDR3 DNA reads TGTGCCAGCAGAAAGACCCGGGACAGCTCCCTGTACGAGCAGTACTTC.

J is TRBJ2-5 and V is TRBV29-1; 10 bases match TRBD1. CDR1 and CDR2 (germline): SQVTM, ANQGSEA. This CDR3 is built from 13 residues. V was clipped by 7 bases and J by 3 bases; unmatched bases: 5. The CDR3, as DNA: TGCAGCGCCTCGGGACAGGGGAAAGAGACCCAGTACTTC. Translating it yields CSASGQGKETQYF.

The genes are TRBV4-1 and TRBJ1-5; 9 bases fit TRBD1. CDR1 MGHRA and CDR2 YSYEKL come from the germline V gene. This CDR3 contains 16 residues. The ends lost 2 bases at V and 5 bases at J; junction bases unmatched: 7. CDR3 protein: CASSQREWDRDQPQHF. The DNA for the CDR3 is TGCGCCAGCAGCCAACGCGAGTGGGACAGGGATCAGCCCCAGCATTTT.

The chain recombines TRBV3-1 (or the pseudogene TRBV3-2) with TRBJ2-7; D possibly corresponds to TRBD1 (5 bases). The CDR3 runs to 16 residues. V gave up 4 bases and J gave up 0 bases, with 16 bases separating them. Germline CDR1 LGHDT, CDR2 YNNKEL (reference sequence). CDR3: CASSRGPVGRSYEQYF. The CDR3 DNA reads TGTGCCAGCAGCCGCGGCCCAGTGGGGCGCTCCTACGAGCAGTACTTC.